The 29 T cell receptor beta chains below were found in one sample sequenced in a study of CD8 T cells in Susac syndrome (dated by TCRdb to between 2018 and 2021). Libraries were made using the immunoSEQ multiplex PCR assay. RNA was extracted using the RNeasy kit, and about 0.5 to 1 ug of the RNA was reverse transcribed with random hexamers. In TCRdb, the public reads were trimmed at Q25 with fastp and aligned with MiXCR, with productive beta chains retained. Each entry is one CDR3 protein sequence, shown with its most common DNA and genes. Recorded for this sample are hundreds of thousands of distinct CDR3 sequences; 70% to 90% of them occurred a single time. Of the sample, around 0.18% is held by the ten largest clones. Sequenced material: CD8+ T cells from PBMCs. The source of these receptors is a human donor with multiple sclerosis.

This clonotype was seen just once. The chain couples TRBV29-1 to TRBJ2-1; D tentatively fits TRBD1 or TRBD2 (5 bases each). In germline, CDR1 is SQVTM, CDR2 ANQGSEA. The CDR3 runs 14 residues. V lost 6 bases to trimming and J lost 6 bases, with 18 bases between them. CDR3 sequence reads: CSVAGAGLGNEQFF. Written as DNA, the CDR3 is TGCAGCGTCGCCGGGGCAGGGCTCGGCAATGAGCAGTTCTTC.

The DNA for the CDR3 is TGTGCCAGCAGTTACTGGGGGGTAGCGGACCAAGAGACCCAGTACTTC. Its translation: CASSYWGVADQETQYF. This chain connects TRBV12-3 or TRBV12-4 to TRBJ2-5, with D perhaps matching TRBD2 (6 bases). This CDR3 has 16 residues. Deletions cut 4 bases from V and 0 bases from J, with 15 bases between.

J is TRBJ2-3 and V is TRBV27, with D perhaps TRBD1 (5 bases). Germline-derived CDR1 and CDR2 are MNHEY and SMNVEV (reference sequence). The CDR3 spans 14 residues. The V end was cut by 1 base, the J end by 6 bases, with 11 bases between. The CDR3: CASSLWTPADTQYF. CDR3 bases: TGTGCCAGCAGTTTATGGACACCCGCGGATACGCAGTATTTT.

V and J are TRBV5-6 and TRBJ1-4, with D tentatively TRBD1 (5 bases). CDR1 and CDR2 from the germline V gene are SGHDT and YYEEEE. This CDR3 is 14 amino acids long. V was clipped by 0 bases and J by 6 bases, with 9 bases between them. CDR3 sequence: CASSLGDLDEKLFF. The CDR3 DNA reads as TGTGCCAGCAGCTTGGGGGACTTAGATGAAAAACTGTTTTTT.

The rearrangement links TRBV19 to TRBJ1-1, with 9 bases that match TRBD1. There are 14 residues in the CDR3. Unmatched junction bases numbered 0, after V lost 3 bases and J lost 1 base. Germline V gives CDR1 LNHDA, CDR2 SQIVND (reference sequence). The CDR3: CASSMGQGNTEAFF. The CDR3, as DNA: TGTGCCAGTAGTATGGGACAGGGGAACACTGAAGCTTTCTTT.

J is TRBJ2-1 and V is TRBV12-3 or TRBV12-4; possibly TRBD1 or TRBD2 for D (5 bases each). V lost 1 base, J lost 8 bases, and 12 bases lay in between. The CDR3 is 14 residues long. The CDR3 spells CASSLGGRGDEQFF. DNA for the CDR3: TGTGCCAGCAGTTTAGGCGGCAGAGGGGATGAGCAGTTCTTC.

The rearrangement links TRBV14 to TRBJ2-3; D gene uncertain. The length of the CDR3 is 13 residues. Germline CDR1 reads SGHDN; CDR2 reads FVKESK. V dropped 1 base and J dropped 8 bases, with 10 bases sitting between them. The CDR3 nucleotides are TGTGCCAGCAGCCAAGTTCTTACGGTTACGCAGTATTTT. Translated: CASSQVLTVTQYF.

The CDR3 nucleotides are TGTGCCAGCAGCTCCTACCAGGACTCCTACGAGCAGTACTTC. Protein: CASSSYQDSYEQYF. This chain joins TRBV7-9 and TRBJ2-7, with unresolved D. V was clipped by 4 bases and J by 0 bases, with 10 bases between them. CDR1 and CDR2 (germline): SEHNR, FQNEAQ (reference sequence). The CDR3 is 14 amino acids.

The chain combines TRBV15 with TRBJ1-1; weak D call: TRBD1 (6 bases). V was pared by 3 bases and J by 7 bases, with 24 bases between. The CDR3 is 17 residues long. Per the germline V gene, CDR1 is LNHNV and CDR2 is YYDKDF (reference sequence). CDR3 protein: CATSSEWDTGANGEAFF. CDR3 DNA: TGTGCCACCAGCAGTGAATGGGACACGGGAGCTAACGGTGAAGCTTTCTTT.

V usage is TRBV5-4 and J usage is TRBJ2-2; D possibly corresponds to TRBD2 (5 bases). Trimming removed 5 bases at V and 4 bases at J, with 15 bases between. Germline V CDR1 and CDR2: SGHNT, YYREEE (reference sequence). The length of the CDR3 is 15 residues. The CDR3 reads CASRHSSFGTGELFF. For the CDR3, the DNA is TGTGCCAGCAGGCATTCTAGCTTTGGCACCGGGGAGCTGTTTTTT.

The chain carries TRBV3-1 and TRBJ2-7, with a weak D call TRBD2 (5 bases). V was clipped by 4 bases and J by 6 bases, with 16 bases between them. Germline-derived CDR1 and CDR2 are LGHDT and YNNKEL (reference sequence). The CDR3 consists of 14 residues. The CDR3 DNA sequence: TGTGCCAGCAGCCCCTCCGGACTCCTCCCCGAGCAGTACTTC. It yields the protein CASSPSGLLPEQYF.

The sample holds a few counts of this clonotype. This chain links TRBV28 with TRBJ2-1, with 12 positions matching TRBD1. This CDR3 is built from 16 residues. The trim removed 5 bases at V and 10 bases at J, leaving 12 bases unmatched. Germline CDR1 is MDHEN and CDR2 is SYDVKM. CDR3 protein: CASSLPGQGATNEQFF. CDR3 nucleotides: TGTGCCAGCAGTCTGCCGGGACAGGGGGCCACTAACGAGCAGTTCTTC.

The CDR3 region is CASSLVQLSYEQYF. CDR3 DNA: TGTGCCAGCAGCTTGGTACAGCTGTCCTACGAGCAGTACTTC. This chain uses TRBV5-6 with TRBJ2-7; D uncertain. Trimming stripped 0 bases from V and 1 base from J, with 8 bases between. The CDR3 is 14 residues long. CDR1 is SGHDT, CDR2 YYEEEE, per germline.

This clonotype appeared a single time. The chain employs TRBV5-1 and TRBJ2-7, with TRBD2 identical over 8 bases. The CDR3 has 16 residues. CDR1 is SGHRS and CDR2 is YFSETQ in the germline V gene. With V trimmed by 6 bases and J by 0 bases, 11 bases remained unmatched. CDR3 DNA sequence: TGCGCCAGCACGCAGCGTCCTAGCGGGCACTCCTACGAGCAGTACTTC. Its translation is CASTQRPSGHSYEQYF.

For the CDR3, the DNA is TGTGCCACCACGGGACAGGGCCAAGAGACCCAGTACTTC. Translating it yields CATTGQGQETQYF. The chain is built from TRBV27 and TRBJ2-5; 9 bases are shared with TRBD1. This CDR3 spans 13 amino acids. The germline V gene has CDR1 MNHEY and CDR2 SMNVEV (reference sequence). V trimming: 10 bases; J trimming: 1 base; junction bases outside the gene matches: 4.

The rearrangement joins TRBV15 to TRBJ2-7; D might be TRBD1 (6 bases). Trimming shortened V by 4 bases and J by 6 bases, and 13 bases separated the two germline ends. Germline-derived CDR1 and CDR2 are LNHNV and YYDKDF (reference sequence). This CDR3 contains 13 residues. The chain's CDR3 is CATSIQGGGEQYF. CDR3 nucleotides: TGTGCCACCAGCATACAGGGTGGCGGCGAGCAGTACTTC.

The chain links TRBV7-6 to TRBJ2-1; D is undetermined. The V end was cut by 1 base, the J end by 6 bases, with 10 bases between. The germline gives CDR1 SGHVS, CDR2 FNYEAQ. CDR3 length: 14 amino acids. Here the CDR3 reads CASSLEAARNEQFF. CDR3 nucleotides: TGTGCCAGCAGCTTAGAGGCGGCCCGCAATGAGCAGTTCTTC. The full variable domain, its missing parts supplied by reference TRBV7-6 and TRBJ2-1, is GAGVSQSPRYKVTKRGQDVALRCDPISGHVSLYWYRQALGQGPEFLTYFNYEAQQDKSGLPNDRFSAERPEGSISTLTIQRTEQRDSAMYRCASSLEAARNEQFFGPGTRLTVL.

The rearrangement uses TRBV7-9 and TRBJ2-7, with 7 bases aligning to TRBD1. The V segment lost 5 bases and the J segment 3 bases; nucleotides outside the gene matches: 7. The CDR3 contains 14 residues. Germline V CDR1 and CDR2: SEHNR, FQNEAQ (reference sequence). The CDR3 reads CASSAPTGDYEQYF. The CDR3 DNA is TGTGCCAGCAGCGCACCTACAGGGGACTACGAGCAGTACTTC.

The genes are TRBV5-3 and TRBJ1-2; D is unresolved. TRBV5-3 qualifies as an ORF whose function is uncertain. The CDR3 spans 9 residues. This chain's CDR3 is CAPPYGYTF. CDR3 nucleotide sequence: TGTGCTCCGCCCTATGGCTACACCTTC.

The J gene is TRBJ2-4, the V gene TRBV27; D is possibly TRBD1 (5 bases). There are 14 residues in the CDR3. Germline V CDR1 and CDR2: MNHEY, SMNVEV (reference sequence). V lost 8 bases, J lost 3 bases, and 14 bases lay in between. CDR3 in DNA: TGTGCCAGCCGTTCAGGGCTAGTCAAAAACATTCAGTACTTC. It is translated as CASRSGLVKNIQYF.

The V gene is TRBV4-2, the J gene TRBJ2-7, with unresolved D. This CDR3 contains 14 residues. Germline V gene sequence: CDR1 LGHNA, CDR2 YNFKEQ. Deletions cut 0 bases from V and 5 bases from J, with 11 bases between. The CDR3 nucleotides are TGTGCCAGCAGCCAAGATGCGGTCTGGGACGAGCAGTACTTC. Translating it yields CASSQDAVWDEQYF.

This chain connects TRBV4-1 to TRBJ2-2; no definite D call. Germline lookup yields CDR1 MGHRA and CDR2 YSYEKL. Trimming pared 0 bases from V and 2 bases from J, leaving 13 bases between. The CDR3 has 17 residues. In DNA form, the CDR3 reads TGCGCCAGCAGCCAAGATTGGCTAACTTTAAACACCGGGGAGCTGTTTTTT. Amino acids: CASSQDWLTLNTGELFF.

The CDR3 protein is CASSKGLGPSTDTQYF. In nucleotides, the CDR3 is TGCGCCAGCAGCAAGGGGTTGGGGCCTAGCACAGATACGCAGTATTTT. The rearrangement links TRBV4-1 to TRBJ2-3, with a tentative D call TRBD1 (5 bases). Germline V gene lookup returns CDR1 MGHRA and CDR2 YSYEKL. The CDR3 has 16 amino acids. Deletions cut 5 bases from V and 0 bases from J, with 15 bases between.

This rearrangement joins TRBV14 to TRBJ2-3; 11 bases match TRBD2. CDR1 is SGHDN and CDR2 is FVKESK in the germline V gene. The CDR3 sequence is 18 residues long. Trimming took 2 bases from V and 0 from J; bases not matched to a gene: 7. The CDR3 protein is CASSQPPLAGDSTDTQYF. The CDR3 DNA reads as TGTGCCAGCAGCCAACCCCCACTAGCGGGAGATAGCACAGATACGCAGTATTTT.

The chain carries TRBV18 and TRBJ2-1; no firm D call. The germline V and J ends were trimmed by 0 bases and 6 bases, with 3 bases remaining between them. The CDR3 contains 12 residues. Per germline, CDR1 KGHSH and CDR2 LQKENI. The chain's CDR3 is CASSPPVNEQFF. The CDR3 coding sequence is TGTGCCAGCTCACCACCAGTCAATGAGCAGTTCTTC.

This clonotype was observed a single time. The CDR3 protein is CASSRPGTGGSDTQYF. The CDR3 coding sequence is TGTGCCAGCAGCAGACCCGGGACAGGGGGTTCAGATACGCAGTATTTT. The chain has TRBV5-4 and TRBJ2-3, with 11 nucleotides matching TRBD1. CDR1 and CDR2 (germline): SGHNT, YYREEE (reference sequence). This CDR3 comprises 16 residues. The V segment lost 4 bases and the J segment 4 bases; nucleotides outside the gene matches: 8.

This chain joins TRBV2 and TRBJ2-7; 9 positions agree with TRBD2. The CDR3 contains 14 residues. From germline, CDR1 is SNHLY and CDR2 FYNNEI. The J segment lost 5 bases and the V segment lost 6 bases, leaving 8 bases of the junction unmatched. The CDR3 protein is CASSLDSGGNEQYF. As DNA, the CDR3 is TGTGCCAGCAGCCTCGATAGCGGGGGCAACGAGCAGTACTTC.

This chain links TRBV12-3 or TRBV12-4 with TRBJ1-2, with unresolved D. Trimming stripped 0 bases from V and 4 bases from J, with 6 bases between. This CDR3 spans 13 amino acids. This chain's CDR3 is CASSLALSYGYTF. CDR3 in DNA: TGTGCCAGCAGTTTAGCACTGTCCTATGGCTACACCTTC.

The chain employs TRBV27 and TRBJ1-3; D is unclear. With 6 bases removed from V and 0 bases from J, the gap between germline ends came to 9 bases. The length of the CDR3 is 14 residues. Germline V gene sequence: CDR1 MNHEY, CDR2 SMNVEV (reference sequence). The CDR3 DNA reads as TGTGCCAGCAGCGTTACTAGCTCTGGAAACACCATATATTTT. It encodes CASSVTSSGNTIYF.